This TCR beta chain was sequenced in a study of T cells after yellow fever vaccination. MiXCR, applied by TCRdb to the 5' RACE reads, yields one record per CDR3 protein. Among 200,000 to 300,000 distinct CDR3 sequences listed, about an eighth were seen once. Trimming pared 3 bases from V and 1 base from J, leaving 7 bases between. This CDR3 is 13 amino acids long. CDR1 is DFQATT and CDR2 is SNEGSKA in the germline V gene (reference sequence). The source material was CD4+ T cells sorted from PBMCs, sampled 45 days after the yellow fever booster vaccination. The chain links TRBV20-1 to TRBJ1-5; TRBD1 is a possible D gene (5 bases). This receptor was taken from a man aged 25 to 45 who received the YFV17D yellow fever vaccine. CDR3 residues: CSARGLSNQPQHF. DNA of the CDR3: TGCAGTGCTAGGGGACTGAGCAATCAGCCCCAGCATTTT.